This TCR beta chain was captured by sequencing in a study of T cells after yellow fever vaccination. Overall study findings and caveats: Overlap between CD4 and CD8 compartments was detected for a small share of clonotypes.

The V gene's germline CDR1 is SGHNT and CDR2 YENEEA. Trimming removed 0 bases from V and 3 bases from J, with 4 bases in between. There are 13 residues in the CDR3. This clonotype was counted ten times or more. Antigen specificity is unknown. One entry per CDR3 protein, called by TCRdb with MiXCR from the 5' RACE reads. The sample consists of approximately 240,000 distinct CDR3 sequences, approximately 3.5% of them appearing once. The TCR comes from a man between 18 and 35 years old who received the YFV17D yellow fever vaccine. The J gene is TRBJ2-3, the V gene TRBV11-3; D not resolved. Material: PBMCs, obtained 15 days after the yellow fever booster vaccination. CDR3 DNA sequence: TGTGCCAGCAGCTTAGAGGAAACAGATACGCAGTATTTT. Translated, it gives CASSLEETDTQYF.